This T cell receptor beta chain was captured by sequencing in a study of T cell changes during pregnancy in multiple sclerosis. The CDR3 runs to 13 residues. CDR1 is SQVTM and CDR2 is ANQGSEA in the germline V gene. Trimming cost V 7 bases and J 1 base, with 10 bases left between them. Some clones are missing from TCRdb's copy, which holds only in-frame ones; the method was immunoSEQ multiplex PCR. The sample has 49,000 or so clones, approximately 92% seen once; the top ten hold approximately 2.2%. This chain uses TRBV29-1 with TRBJ2-2; perhaps TRBD1 as D (5 bases). The input for sequencing was peripheral blood, taken in the third trimester of pregnancy. The clonotype comes from a female donor with multiple sclerosis, enrolled in a pregnancy study. The CDR3, as DNA: TGCAGCGGACAGTTCGAGAACACCGGGGAGCTGTTTTTT. Its translation: CSGQFENTGELFF.